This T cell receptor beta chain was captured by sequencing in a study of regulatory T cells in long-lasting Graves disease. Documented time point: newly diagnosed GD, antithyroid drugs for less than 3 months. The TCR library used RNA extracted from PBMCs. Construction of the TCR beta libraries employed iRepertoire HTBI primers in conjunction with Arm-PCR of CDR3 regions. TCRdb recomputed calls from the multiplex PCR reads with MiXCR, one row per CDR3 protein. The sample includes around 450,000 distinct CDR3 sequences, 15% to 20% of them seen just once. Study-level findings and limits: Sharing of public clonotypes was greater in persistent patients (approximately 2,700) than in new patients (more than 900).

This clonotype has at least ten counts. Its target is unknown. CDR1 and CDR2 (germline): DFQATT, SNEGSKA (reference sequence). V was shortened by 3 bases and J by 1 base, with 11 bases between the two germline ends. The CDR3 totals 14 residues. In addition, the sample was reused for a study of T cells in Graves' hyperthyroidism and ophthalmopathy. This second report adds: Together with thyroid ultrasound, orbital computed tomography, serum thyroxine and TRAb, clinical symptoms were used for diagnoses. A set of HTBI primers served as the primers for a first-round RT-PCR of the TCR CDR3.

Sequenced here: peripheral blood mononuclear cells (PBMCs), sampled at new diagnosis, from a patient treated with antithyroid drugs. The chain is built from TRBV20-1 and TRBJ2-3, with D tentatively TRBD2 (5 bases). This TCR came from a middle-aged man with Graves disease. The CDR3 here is CSASRRSRTDTQYF. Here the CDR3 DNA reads TGCAGTGCTAGCAGGAGGTCGCGCACAGATACGCAGTATTTT.